This T cell receptor (beta chain) was captured in a study of blood T cell dynamics during melanoma immunotherapy. About the research overall: Metastatic melanoma patients received first-line pembrolizumab or nivolumab plus ipilimumab.

Time point denoted: week 3, after first cycle of checkpoint inhibitor. Patients with prior systemic cancer treatment, concomitant immunosuppressants, or other active malignancies were excluded. Germline V gives CDR1 SGHRS, CDR2 YFSETQ. The CDR3 covers 15 residues. Trimming cost V 6 bases and J 6 bases, with 16 bases left between them. A fixed DNA input of about 320 ng was used per bulk PBMC sample. Assay used: immunoSEQ multiplex PCR; TCRdb lists only in-frame clones, some missing. The table records 8,200 or so clones, 88% of them present only once. The chain links TRBV5-1 to TRBJ1-6, with unresolved D. The starting material was blood, obtained from a patient treated with checkpoint blockade. The source of this sequence is a human donor with melanoma. CDR3 nucleotides: TGCGCCAGCATGAGGAGCCCCTTGGCTAATTCACCCCTCCACTTT. Its protein product is CASMRSPLANSPLHF.